These 5 T cell receptor beta chains came from one sample sequenced in a study of blood T cell repertoires in COVID-19. The method was immunoSEQ multiplex PCR; TCRdb's version includes in-frame clones alone and lacks a portion of them. The sample lists around 24,000 clones; roughly 90% were seen once. The sequencing sample was made of peripheral blood. The origin of the receptors is a man between 70 and 80 years old with acute or convalescent COVID-19.

V and J are TRBV6-2 or TRBV6-3 and TRBJ1-2; perhaps TRBD1 as D (6 bases). The CDR3 totals 14 residues. Germline lookup yields CDR1 MNHEY and CDR2 SVGEGT. V was shortened by 5 bases and J by 3 bases, with 13 bases between the two germline ends. The CDR3 nucleotides read TGTGCCAGCAGTGACCCTCAGGGGTACTATGGCTACACCTTC. It encodes CASSDPQGYYGYTF.

This sequence joins TRBV7-3 and TRBJ2-3, with D perhaps matching TRBD1 (6 bases). CDR1 is SGHTA, CDR2 FQGTGA, per germline. V was shortened by 5 bases and J by 9 bases, with 18 bases between the two germline ends. The CDR3 has 14 residues. The CDR3 nucleotides read TGTGCCAGCAGCCTCACCGCTGGGGGCGGAACGCAGTATTTT. It yields the protein CASSLTAGGGTQYF.

This chain connects TRBV18 to TRBJ2-5; TRBD1 agrees at 7 bases. The trim removed 4 bases at V and 0 bases at J, leaving 8 bases unmatched. The length of the CDR3 is 16 residues. Germline assignment: CDR1 KGHSH and CDR2 LQKENI. Here the CDR3 DNA reads TGTGCCAGCTCACTGAGTGCACAGGGGAACCAAGAGACCCAGTACTTC. It yields the protein CASSLSAQGNQETQYF.

The J gene is TRBJ1-2, the V gene TRBV6-5, with 9 nucleotides matching TRBD1. Germline CDR1 and CDR2: MNHEY and SVGAGI. V shed 6 bases and J 3 bases; nucleotides not matched to a gene: 5. There are 14 residues in the CDR3. The CDR3 region is CASSGTGSYYGYTF. Written as DNA, the CDR3 is TGTGCCAGCAGCGGGACAGGGAGTTACTATGGCTACACCTTC.

The J gene is TRBJ1-2, the V gene TRBV6-5; 9 nucleotides agree with TRBD1. Trimming at V came to 4 bases and at J to 8 bases, leaving 5 bases not matched to a gene. This CDR3 spans 13 amino acids. Germline V gives CDR1 MNHEY, CDR2 SVGAGI. The CDR3 spells CASSFRDRDGYTF. CDR3 coding DNA: TGTGCCAGCAGTTTCCGGGACAGGGACGGCTACACCTTC.